The clone carrying this T cell receptor (beta chain) turned up a few times. This sample is part of a study of identical twins. The CDR3 totals 14 residues. V was pared by 5 bases and J by 2 bases, with 12 bases between. Per germline, CDR1 MNHEY and CDR2 SMNVEV (reference sequence). Each CDR3 protein gets one entry after TCRdb re-called the 5' RACE reads with MiXCR. The sample records fewer than 250,000 distinct CDR3 sequences, more than 15% being singletons. Another study also made use of these data, one on T cells expressing NK-cell markers.

Sequencing was carried out using CD8+ T cells sorted from blood. The clonotype originates from a young woman in good health. This rearrangement joins TRBV27 to TRBJ2-5; the D is unclear. CDR3 sequence reads: CASSPLGSQETQYF. CDR3 bases: TGTGCCAGCAGTCCCCTTGGGTCACAAGAGACCCAGTACTTC.